This T cell receptor beta chain is from a study of human T cells and chemical hapten exposure. Study in general: Patch testing placed 0.01% DPC on the upper back, with readings at 6 days. Study conclusions and caveats: Having alopecia, the donors may differ immunologically from healthy people.

This clonotype was counted between two and nine times. No antigen is known for it. Described time point: patch test 1, 2 weeks after DPC sensitization. Described treatment: therapeutic diphenylcyclopropenone sensitization with weekly scalp DPC. TCRdb redid the calling of the RACE reads with MiXCR, one entry per CDR3 protein. The data hold more than 65,000 distinct CDR3 sequences, with 32% observed a single time. The CDR3 covers 12 residues. The germline CDR1 and CDR2 sequences are DFQATT and SNEGSKA (reference sequence). V was shortened by 3 bases and J by 5 bases, with 9 bases between the two germline ends.

This TCR came from a man aged 35-49 years with alopecia areata. Some clones in this sample may be carry-over from other donors' samples. The chain has TRBV20-1 and TRBJ2-3; D is ambiguous. The starting material was whole blood, obtained in connection with sensitization to the hapten diphenylcyclopropenone (DPC). CDR3: CSASEAEDTQYF. CDR3 DNA sequence: TGCAGTGCTAGTGAGGCGGAAGATACGCAGTATTTT.